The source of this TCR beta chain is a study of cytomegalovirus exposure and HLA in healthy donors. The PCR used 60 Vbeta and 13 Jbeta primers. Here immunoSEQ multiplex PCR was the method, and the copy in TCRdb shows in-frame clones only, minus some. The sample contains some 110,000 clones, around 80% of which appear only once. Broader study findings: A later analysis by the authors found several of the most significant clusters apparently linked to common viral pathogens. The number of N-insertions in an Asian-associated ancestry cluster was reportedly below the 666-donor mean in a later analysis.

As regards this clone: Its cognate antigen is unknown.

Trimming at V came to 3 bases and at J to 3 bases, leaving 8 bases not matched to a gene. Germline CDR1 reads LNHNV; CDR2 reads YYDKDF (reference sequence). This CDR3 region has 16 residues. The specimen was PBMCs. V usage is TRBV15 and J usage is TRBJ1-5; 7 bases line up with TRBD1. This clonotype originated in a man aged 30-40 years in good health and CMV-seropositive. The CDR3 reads CATSRGQSGANQPQHF. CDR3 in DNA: TGTGCCACCAGCAGGGGACAGTCAGGGGCCAATCAGCCCCAGCATTTT.